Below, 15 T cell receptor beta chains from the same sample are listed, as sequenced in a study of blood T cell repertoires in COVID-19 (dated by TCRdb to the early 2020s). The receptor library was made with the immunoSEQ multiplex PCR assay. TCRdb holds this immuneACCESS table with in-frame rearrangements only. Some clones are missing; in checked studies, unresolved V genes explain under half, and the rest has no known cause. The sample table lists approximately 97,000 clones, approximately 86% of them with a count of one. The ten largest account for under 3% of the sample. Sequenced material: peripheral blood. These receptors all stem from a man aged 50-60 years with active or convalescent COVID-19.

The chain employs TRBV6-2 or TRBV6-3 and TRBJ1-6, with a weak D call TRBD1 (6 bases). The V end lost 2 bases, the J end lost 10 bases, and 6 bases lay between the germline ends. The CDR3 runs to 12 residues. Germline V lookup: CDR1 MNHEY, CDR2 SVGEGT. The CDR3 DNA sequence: TGTGCCAGCAGTTACCAGGGGTCACCCCTCCACTTT. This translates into CASSYQGSPLHF.

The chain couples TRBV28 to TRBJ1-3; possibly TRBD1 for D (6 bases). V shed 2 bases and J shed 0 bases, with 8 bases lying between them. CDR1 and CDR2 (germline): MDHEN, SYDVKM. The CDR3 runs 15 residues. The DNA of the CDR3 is TGTGCCAGCAGTTTAAGCAGGGGCTCTGGAAACACCATATATTTT. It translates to CASSLSRGSGNTIYF.

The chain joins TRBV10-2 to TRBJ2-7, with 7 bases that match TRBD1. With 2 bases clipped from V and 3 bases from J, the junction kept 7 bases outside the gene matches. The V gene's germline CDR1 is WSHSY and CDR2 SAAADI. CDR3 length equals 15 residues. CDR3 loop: CASSERTGERYEQYF. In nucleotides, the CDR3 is TGCGCCAGCAGTGAGCGAACAGGGGAACGCTACGAGCAGTACTTC.

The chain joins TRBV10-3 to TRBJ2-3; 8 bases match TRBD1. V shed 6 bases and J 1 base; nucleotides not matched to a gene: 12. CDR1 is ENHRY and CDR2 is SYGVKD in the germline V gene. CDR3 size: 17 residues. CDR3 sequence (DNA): TGTGCCATCAGGAAGGGGGGCGGACAGGGTGGCACAGATACGCAGTATTTT. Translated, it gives CAIRKGGGQGGTDTQYF.

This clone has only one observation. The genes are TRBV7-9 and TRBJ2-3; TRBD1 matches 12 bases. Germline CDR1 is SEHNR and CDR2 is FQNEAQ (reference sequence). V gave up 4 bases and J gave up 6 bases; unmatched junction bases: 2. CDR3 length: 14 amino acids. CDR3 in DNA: TGTGCCAGCAGCTGGGACAGGGGGCAGGATACGCAGTATTTT. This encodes CASSWDRGQDTQYF.

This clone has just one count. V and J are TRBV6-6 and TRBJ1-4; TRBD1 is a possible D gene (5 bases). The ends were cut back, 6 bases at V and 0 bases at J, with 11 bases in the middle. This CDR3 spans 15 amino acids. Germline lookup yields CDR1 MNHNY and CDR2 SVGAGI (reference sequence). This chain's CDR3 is CASRTALATNEKLFF. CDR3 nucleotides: TGTGCCAGCAGGACAGCCTTGGCAACTAATGAAAAACTGTTTTTT.

For the CDR3, the DNA is TGTGCCACCAGTGATTTTGTACAGGGGGCCAACACCATATATTTT. Protein product: CATSDFVQGANTIYF. The V and J genes are TRBV24-1 and TRBJ1-3; 9 bases agree with TRBD1. The junction had 4 bases not matched to a gene; V was cut back by 1 base and J by 7 bases. Germline CDR1 KGHDR, CDR2 SFDVKD. The CDR3 length is 15 residues.

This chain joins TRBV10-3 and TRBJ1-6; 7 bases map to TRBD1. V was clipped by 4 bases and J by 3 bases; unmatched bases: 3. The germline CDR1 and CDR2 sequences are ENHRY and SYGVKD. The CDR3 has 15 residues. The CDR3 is CAISGGQIYNSPLHF. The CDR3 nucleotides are TGTGCCATCAGTGGGGGACAGATCTATAATTCACCCCTCCACTTT.

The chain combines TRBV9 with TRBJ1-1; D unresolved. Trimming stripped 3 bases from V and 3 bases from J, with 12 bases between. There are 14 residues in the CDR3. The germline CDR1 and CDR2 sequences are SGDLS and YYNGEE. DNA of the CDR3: TGTGCCAGCAGCGCCACCCCCAGCGACACTGAAGCTTTCTTT. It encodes CASSATPSDTEAFF.

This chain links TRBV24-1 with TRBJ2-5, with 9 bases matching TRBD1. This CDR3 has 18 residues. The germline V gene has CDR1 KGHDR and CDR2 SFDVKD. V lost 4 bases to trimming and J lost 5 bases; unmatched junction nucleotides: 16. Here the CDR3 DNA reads TGTGCCACCAGTGACCCCCCGGGACAGGGAGGTTCGGGGGAGACCCAGTACTTC. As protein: CATSDPPGQGGSGETQYF.

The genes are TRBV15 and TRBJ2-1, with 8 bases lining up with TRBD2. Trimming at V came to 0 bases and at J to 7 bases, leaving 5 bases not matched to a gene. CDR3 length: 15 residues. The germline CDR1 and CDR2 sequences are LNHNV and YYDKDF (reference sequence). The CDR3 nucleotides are TGTGCCACCAGCAGAGACAGCGGGGGTGTAAATGAGCAGTTCTTC. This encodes CATSRDSGGVNEQFF. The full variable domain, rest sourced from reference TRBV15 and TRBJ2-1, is DAMVIQNPRYQVTQFGKPVTLSCSQTLNHNVMYWYQQKSSQAPKLLFHYYDKDFNNEADTPDNFQSRRPNTSFCFLDIRSPGLGDTAMYLCATSRDSGGVNEQFFGPGTRLTVL.

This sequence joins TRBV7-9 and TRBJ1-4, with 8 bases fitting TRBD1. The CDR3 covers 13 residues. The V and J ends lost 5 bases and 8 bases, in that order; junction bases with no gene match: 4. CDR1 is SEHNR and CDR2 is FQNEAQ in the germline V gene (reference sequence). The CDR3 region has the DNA TGTGCCAGCAGCCAACGACAGGGGGAAAAACTGTTTTTT. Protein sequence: CASSQRQGEKLFF.

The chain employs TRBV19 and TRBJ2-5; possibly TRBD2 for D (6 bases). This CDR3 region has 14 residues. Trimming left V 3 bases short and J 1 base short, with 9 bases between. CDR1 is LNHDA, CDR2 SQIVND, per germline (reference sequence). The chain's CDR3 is CASSITGSQETQYF. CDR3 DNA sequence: TGTGCCAGTAGTATTACCGGGAGCCAAGAGACCCAGTACTTC.

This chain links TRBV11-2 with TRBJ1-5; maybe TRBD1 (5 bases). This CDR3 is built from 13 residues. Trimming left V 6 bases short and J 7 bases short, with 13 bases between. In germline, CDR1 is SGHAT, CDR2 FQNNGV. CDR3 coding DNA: TGTGCCAGCAGTCCCGACGGGGGACAGCCCCAGCATTTT. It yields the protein CASSPDGGQPQHF.

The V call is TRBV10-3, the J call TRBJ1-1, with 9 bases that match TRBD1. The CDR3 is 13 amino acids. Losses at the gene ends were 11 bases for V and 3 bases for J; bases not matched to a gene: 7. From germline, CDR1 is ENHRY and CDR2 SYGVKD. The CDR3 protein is CAAEGQGDTEAFF. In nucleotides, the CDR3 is TGTGCCGCGGAGGGACAGGGTGACACTGAAGCTTTCTTT.